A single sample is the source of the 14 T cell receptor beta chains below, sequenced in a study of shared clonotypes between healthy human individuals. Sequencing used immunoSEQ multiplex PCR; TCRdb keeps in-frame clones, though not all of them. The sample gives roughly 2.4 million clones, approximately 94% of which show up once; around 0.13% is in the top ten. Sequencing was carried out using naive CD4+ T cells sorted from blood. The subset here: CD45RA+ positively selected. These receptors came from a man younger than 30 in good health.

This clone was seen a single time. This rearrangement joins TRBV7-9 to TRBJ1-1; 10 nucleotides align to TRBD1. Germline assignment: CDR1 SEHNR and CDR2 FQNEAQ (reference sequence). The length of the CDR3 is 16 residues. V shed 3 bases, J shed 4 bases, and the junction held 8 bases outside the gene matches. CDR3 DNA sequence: TGTGCCAGCAGCTTGGGACAGGGGTCTTACGGCACTGAAGCTTTCTTT. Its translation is CASSLGQGSYGTEAFF.

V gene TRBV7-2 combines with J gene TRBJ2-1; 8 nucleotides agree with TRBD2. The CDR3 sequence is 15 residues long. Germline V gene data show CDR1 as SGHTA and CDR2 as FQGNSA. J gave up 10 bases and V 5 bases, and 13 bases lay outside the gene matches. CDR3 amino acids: CASSPPGLVGGEQFF. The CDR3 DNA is TGTGCCAGCAGCCCCCCGGGACTAGTCGGTGGGGAGCAGTTCTTC.

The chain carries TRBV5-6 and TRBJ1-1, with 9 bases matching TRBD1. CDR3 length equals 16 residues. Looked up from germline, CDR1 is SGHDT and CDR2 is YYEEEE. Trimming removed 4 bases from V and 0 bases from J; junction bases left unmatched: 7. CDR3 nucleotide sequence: TGTGCCAGCAGCCCCGGGACAGGGCACATGAACACTGAAGCTTTCTTT. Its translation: CASSPGTGHMNTEAFF. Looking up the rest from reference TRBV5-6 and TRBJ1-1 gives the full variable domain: DAGVTQSPTHLIKTRGQQVTLRCSPKSGHDTVSWYQQALGQGPQFIFQYYEEEERQRGNFPDRFSGHQFPNYSSELNVNALLLGDSALYLCASSPGTGHMNTEAFFGQGTRLTVV.

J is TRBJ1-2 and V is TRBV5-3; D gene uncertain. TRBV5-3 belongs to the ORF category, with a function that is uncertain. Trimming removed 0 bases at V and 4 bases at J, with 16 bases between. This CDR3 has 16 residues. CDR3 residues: CARSLGPDTSSYGYTF. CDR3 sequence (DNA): TGTGCCAGAAGCTTGGGCCCCGACACCTCGAGCTATGGCTACACCTTC.

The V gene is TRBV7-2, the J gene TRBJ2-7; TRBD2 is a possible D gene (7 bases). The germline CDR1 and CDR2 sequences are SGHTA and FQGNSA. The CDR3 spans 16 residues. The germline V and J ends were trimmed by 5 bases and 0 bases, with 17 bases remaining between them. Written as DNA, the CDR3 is TGTGCCAGCAGCCTTCGAGGGGGGGAGAGCTCCTACGAGCAGTACTTC. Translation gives CASSLRGGESSYEQYF.

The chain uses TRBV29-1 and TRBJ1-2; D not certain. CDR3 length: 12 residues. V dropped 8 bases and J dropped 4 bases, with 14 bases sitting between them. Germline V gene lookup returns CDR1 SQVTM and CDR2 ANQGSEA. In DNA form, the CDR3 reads TGCAGCCTCTTAGAGGGAACCTATGGCTACACCTTC. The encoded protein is CSLLEGTYGYTF.

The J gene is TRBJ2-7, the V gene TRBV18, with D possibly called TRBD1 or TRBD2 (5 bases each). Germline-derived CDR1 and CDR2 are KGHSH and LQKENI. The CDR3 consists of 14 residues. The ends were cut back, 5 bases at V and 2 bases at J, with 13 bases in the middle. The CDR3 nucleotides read TGTGCCAGCTCAACAAACGGGGCTACCTACGAGCAGTACTTC. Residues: CASSTNGATYEQYF.

The CDR3 region has the DNA TGCGCCAGCAGCCGTACTAGCGGGAGTTTTCCAACAGATACGCAGTATTTT. This sequence encodes CASSRTSGSFPTDTQYF. This chain links TRBV5-1 with TRBJ2-3, with 11 bases aligning to TRBD2. The V gene end was trimmed by 4 bases and the J gene end by 3 bases; junction bases not matched to a gene: 10. This CDR3 is 17 amino acids long. Germline CDR1 and CDR2: SGHRS and YFSETQ. The variable domain in full, with the rest retrieved from reference TRBV5-1 and TRBJ2-3, is KAGVTQTPRYLIKTRGQQVTLSCSPISGHRSVSWYQQTPGQGLQFLFEYFSETQRNKGNFPGRFSGRQFSNSRSEMNVSTLELGDSALYLCASSRTSGSFPTDTQYFGPGTRLTVL.

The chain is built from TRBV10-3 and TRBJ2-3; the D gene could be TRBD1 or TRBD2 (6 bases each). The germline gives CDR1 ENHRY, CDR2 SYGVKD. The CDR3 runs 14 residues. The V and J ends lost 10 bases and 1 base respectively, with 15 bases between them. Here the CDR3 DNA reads TGTGCCAGCACAGGGAAGCGGGGCACAGATACGCAGTATTTT. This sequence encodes CASTGKRGTDTQYF.

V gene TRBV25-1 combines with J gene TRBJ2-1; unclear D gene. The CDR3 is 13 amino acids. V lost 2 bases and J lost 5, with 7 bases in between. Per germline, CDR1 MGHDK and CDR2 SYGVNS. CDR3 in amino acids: CASSEVRDNEQFF. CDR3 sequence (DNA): TGTGCCAGCAGTGAAGTGCGAGACAATGAGCAGTTCTTC.

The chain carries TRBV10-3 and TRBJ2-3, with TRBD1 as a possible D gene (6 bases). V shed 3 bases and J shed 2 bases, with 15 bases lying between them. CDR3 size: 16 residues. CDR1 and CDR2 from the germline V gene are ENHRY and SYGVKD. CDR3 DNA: TGTGCCATCAGTGACCATGTTGGACAGAACACAGATACGCAGTATTTT. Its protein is CAISDHVGQNTDTQYF.

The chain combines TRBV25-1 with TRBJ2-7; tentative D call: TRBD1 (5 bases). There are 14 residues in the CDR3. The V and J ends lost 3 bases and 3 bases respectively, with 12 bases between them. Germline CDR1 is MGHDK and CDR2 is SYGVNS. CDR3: CASSELDRSYEQYF. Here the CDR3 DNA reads TGTGCCAGCAGTGAGCTAGACAGAAGCTACGAGCAGTACTTC.

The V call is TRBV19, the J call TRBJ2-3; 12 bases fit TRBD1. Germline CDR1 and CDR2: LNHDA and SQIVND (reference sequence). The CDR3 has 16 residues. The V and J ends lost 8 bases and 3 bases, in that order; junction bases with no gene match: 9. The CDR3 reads CASLRRDRGQTDTQYF. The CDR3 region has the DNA TGTGCCAGTCTTCGCCGGGACAGGGGGCAAACAGATACGCAGTATTTT.

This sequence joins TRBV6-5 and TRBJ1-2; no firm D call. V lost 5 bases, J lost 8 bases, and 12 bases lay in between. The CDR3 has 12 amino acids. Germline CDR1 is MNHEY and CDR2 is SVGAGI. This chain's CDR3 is CASSTTEGGYTF. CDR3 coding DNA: TGTGCCAGCAGTACGACCGAGGGAGGCTACACCTTC.